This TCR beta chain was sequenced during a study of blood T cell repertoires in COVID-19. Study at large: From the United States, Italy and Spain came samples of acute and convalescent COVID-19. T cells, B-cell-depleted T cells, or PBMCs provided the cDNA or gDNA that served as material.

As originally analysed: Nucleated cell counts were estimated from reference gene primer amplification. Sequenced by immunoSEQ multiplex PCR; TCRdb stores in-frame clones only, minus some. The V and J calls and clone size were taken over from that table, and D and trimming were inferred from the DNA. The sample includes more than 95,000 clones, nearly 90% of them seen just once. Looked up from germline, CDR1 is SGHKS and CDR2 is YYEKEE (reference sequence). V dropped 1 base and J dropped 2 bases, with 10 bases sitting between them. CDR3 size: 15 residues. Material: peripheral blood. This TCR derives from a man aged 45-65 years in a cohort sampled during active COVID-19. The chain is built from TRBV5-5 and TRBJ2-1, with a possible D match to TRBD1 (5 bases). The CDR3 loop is CASSLYQGPYNEQFF. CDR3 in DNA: TGTGCCAGCAGCTTGTATCAGGGTCCCTACAATGAGCAGTTCTTC. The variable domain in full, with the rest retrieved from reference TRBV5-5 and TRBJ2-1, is DAGVTQSPTHLIKTRGQQVTLRCSPISGHKSVSWYQQVLGQGPQFIFQYYEKEERGRGNFPDRFSARQFPNYSSELNVNALLLGDSALYLCASSLYQGPYNEQFFGPGTRLTVL.